This T cell receptor beta chain was observed in a study of cytomegalovirus exposure and HLA in healthy donors. Overall study findings and caveats: Several of the most significant clusters were apparently associated with common viral pathogens in a later analysis. It was reported that the classifier diagnosed cytomegalovirus status with high specificity and sensitivity in both the original and validation cohorts.

13 Jbeta primers and 60 Vbeta primers were used for the PCR. The table came from immunoSEQ multiplex PCR; TCRdb's copy has only in-frame clones and leaves some out. The profile shows around 110,000 clones, about 81% of them singletons. This clone was observed a single time. The antigen is undetermined. The length of the CDR3 is 18 residues. Germline assignment: CDR1 SGDLS and CDR2 YYNGEE. With 0 bases clipped from V and 4 bases from J, the junction kept 13 bases outside the gene matches. The chain uses TRBV9 and TRBJ1-3, with 7 bases identical to TRBD1. The sequencing sample was made of PBMCs. The sequence was collected from a male donor in good health and CMV-seropositive. The CDR3 DNA follows: TGTGCCAGCAGCGTAGCTACGGCAGGGGGAGGATTAGGAAACACCATATATTTT. It encodes CASSVATAGGGLGNTIYF.